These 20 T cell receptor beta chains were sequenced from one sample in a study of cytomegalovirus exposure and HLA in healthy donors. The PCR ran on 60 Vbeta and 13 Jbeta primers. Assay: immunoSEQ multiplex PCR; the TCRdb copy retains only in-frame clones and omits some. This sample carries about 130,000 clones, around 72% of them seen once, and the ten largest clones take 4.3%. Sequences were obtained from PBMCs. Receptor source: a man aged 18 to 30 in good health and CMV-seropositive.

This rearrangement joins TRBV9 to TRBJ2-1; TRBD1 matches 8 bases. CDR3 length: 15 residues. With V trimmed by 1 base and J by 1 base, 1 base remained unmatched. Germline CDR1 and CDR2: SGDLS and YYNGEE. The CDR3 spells CASSVRTGSYNEQFF. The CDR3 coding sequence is TGTGCCAGCAGCGTACGGACAGGGTCCTACAATGAGCAGTTCTTC.

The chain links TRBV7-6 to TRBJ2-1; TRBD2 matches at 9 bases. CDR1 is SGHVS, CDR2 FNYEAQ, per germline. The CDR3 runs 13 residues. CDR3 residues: CASRREGRNEQFF. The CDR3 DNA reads TGTGCTTCCCGGCGGGAGGGCCGCAATGAGCAGTTCTTC.

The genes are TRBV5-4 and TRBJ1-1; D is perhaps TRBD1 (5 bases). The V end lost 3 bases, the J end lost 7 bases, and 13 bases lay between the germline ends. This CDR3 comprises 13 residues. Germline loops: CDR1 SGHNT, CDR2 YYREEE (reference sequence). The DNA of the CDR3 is TGTGCCAGCAGCTCTAATTCGCAGGGTGAAGCTTTCTTT. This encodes CASSSNSQGEAFF. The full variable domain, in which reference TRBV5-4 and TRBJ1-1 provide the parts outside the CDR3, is ETGVTQSPTHLIKTRGQQVTLRCSSQSGHNTVSWYQQALGQGPQFIFQYYREEENGRGNFPPRFSGLQFPNYSSELNVNALELDDSALYLCASSSNSQGEAFFGQGTRLTVV.

CDR3 DNA sequence: TGTGCCATCAGCCCCCTAGCAGACAATGAGCAGTTCTTC. This translates into CAISPLADNEQFF. The chain employs TRBV10-3 and TRBJ2-1, with D perhaps matching TRBD2 (5 bases). Trimming pared 6 bases from V and 5 bases from J, leaving 11 bases between. The CDR3 is 13 amino acids. Germline CDR1 and CDR2: ENHRY and SYGVKD.

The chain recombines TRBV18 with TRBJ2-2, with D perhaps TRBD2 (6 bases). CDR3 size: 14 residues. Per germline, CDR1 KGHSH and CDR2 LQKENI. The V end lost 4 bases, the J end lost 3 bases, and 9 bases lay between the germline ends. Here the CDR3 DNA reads TGTGCCAGCTCACGGGAGGTGGACACCGGGGAGCTGTTTTTT. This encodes CASSREVDTGELFF.

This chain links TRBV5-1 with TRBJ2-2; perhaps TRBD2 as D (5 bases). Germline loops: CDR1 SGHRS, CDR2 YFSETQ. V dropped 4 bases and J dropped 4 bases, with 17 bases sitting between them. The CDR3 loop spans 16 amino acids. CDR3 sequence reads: CASSPGGRSGTGELFF. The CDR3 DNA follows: TGCGCCAGCAGCCCCGGAGGCCGGAGCGGCACCGGGGAGCTGTTTTTT.

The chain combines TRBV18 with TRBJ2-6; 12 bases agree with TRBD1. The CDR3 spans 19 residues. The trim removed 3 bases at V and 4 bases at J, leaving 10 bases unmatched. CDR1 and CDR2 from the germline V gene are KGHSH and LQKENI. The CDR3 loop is CASSPTARDRGLGANVLTF. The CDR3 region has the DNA TGTGCCAGCTCACCCACCGCCCGGGACAGGGGGCTGGGGGCCAACGTCCTGACTTTC.

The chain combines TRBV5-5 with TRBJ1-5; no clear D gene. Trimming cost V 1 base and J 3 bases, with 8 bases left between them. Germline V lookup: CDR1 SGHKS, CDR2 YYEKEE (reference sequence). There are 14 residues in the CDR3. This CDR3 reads CASSLQQSNQPQHF. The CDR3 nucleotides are TGTGCCAGCAGCTTGCAACAGTCCAATCAGCCCCAGCATTTT.

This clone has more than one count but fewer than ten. Here the CDR3 reads CASSSGLYTGARVHEQFF. CDR3 sequence (DNA): TGTGCCAGCAGTTCCGGACTGTACACAGGGGCTAGAGTCCATGAGCAGTTCTTC. The chain is built from TRBV28 and TRBJ2-1; 7 bases agree with TRBD1. In germline, CDR1 is MDHEN, CDR2 SYDVKM. The CDR3 totals 18 residues. V was clipped by 4 bases and J by 8 bases; unmatched bases: 20.

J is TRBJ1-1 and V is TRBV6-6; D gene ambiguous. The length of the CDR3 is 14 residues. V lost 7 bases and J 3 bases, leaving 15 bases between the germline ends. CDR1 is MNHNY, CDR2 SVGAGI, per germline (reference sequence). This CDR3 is CASNQEGGHTEAFF. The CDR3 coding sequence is TGTGCCAGCAACCAGGAGGGAGGCCACACTGAAGCTTTCTTT.

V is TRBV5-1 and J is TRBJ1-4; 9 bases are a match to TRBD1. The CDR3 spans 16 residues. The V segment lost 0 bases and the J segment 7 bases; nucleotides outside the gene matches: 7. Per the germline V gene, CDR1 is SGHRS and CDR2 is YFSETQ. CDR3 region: CASSLAKGQGIEKLFF. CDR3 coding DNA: TGCGCCAGCAGCTTGGCTAAGGGACAGGGAATTGAAAAACTGTTTTTT.

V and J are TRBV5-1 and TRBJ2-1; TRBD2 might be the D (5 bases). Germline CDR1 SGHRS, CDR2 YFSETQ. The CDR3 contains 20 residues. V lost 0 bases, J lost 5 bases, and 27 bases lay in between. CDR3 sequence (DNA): TGCGCCAGCAGCTTGGTCCGAGGGAGTCTCCAAAGGGCCCAACACAATGAGCAGTTCTTC. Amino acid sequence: CASSLVRGSLQRAQHNEQFF. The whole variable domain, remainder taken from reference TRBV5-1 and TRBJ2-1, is KAGVTQTPRYLIKTRGQQVTLSCSPISGHRSVSWYQQTPGQGLQFLFEYFSETQRNKGNFPGRFSGRQFSNSRSEMNVSTLELGDSALYLCASSLVRGSLQRAQHNEQFFGPGTRLTVL.

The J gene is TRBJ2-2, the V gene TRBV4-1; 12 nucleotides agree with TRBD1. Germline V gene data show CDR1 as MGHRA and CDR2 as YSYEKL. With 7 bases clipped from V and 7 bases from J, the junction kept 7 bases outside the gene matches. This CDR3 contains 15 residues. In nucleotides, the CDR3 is TGCGCCAGCACCGTCCGGGACAGGGGGCTCGGGGAGCTGTTTTTT. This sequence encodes CASTVRDRGLGELFF.

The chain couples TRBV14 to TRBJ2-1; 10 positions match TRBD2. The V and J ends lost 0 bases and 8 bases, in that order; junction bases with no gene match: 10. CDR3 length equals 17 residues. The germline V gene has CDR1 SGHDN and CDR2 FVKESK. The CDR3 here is CASSQDKSSGSPHEQFF. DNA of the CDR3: TGTGCCAGCAGCCAAGACAAGTCTAGCGGGAGCCCCCATGAGCAGTTCTTC.

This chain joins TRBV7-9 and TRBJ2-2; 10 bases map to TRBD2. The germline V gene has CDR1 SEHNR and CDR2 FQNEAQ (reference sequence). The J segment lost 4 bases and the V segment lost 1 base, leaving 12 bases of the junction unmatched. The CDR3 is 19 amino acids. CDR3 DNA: TGTGCCAGCAGCTTAGTAGGGCTAGCGGGAGTAGGTGGCACCGGGGAGCTGTTTTTT. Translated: CASSLVGLAGVGGTGELFF.

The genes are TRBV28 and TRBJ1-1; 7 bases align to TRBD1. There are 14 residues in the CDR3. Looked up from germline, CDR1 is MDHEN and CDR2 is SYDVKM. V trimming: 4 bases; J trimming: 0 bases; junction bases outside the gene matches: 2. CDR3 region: CASSWDSLNTEAFF. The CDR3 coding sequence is TGTGCCAGCAGTTGGGACAGCTTGAACACTGAAGCTTTCTTT.

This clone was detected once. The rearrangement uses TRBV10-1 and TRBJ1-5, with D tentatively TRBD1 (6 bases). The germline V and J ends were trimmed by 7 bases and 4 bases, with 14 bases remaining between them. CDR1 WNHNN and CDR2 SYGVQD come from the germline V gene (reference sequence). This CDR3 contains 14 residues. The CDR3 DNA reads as TGCGCCAGCACAGAGGGGGTGGGGAATCAGCCCCAGCATTTT. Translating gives CASTEGVGNQPQHF.

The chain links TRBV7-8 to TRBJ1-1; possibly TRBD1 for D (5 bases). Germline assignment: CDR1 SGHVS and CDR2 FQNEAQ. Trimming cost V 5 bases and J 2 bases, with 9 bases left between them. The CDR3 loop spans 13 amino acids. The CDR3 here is CASSPDSNTEAFF. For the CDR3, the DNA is TGTGCCAGCAGCCCTGACAGCAACACTGAAGCTTTCTTT.

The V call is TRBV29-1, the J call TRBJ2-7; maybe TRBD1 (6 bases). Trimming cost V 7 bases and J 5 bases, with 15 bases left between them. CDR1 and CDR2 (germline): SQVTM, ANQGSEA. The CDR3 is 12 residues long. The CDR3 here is CSAASRGDEQYF. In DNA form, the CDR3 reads TGCAGCGCTGCGTCCAGGGGAGACGAGCAGTACTTC.

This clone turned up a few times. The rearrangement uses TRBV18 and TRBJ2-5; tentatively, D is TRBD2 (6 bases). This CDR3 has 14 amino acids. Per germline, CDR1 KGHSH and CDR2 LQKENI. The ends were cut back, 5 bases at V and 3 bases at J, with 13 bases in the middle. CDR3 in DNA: TGTGCCAGCTCAAGTTTCCAGCGGGAAGAGACCCAGTACTTC. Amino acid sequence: CASSSFQREETQYF.